These 31 T cell receptor beta chains share one sample of origin, sequenced in a study of shared clonotypes between healthy human individuals. Sequencing used immunoSEQ multiplex PCR; TCRdb keeps in-frame clones, though not all of them. The sample lists about 750,000 clones, around 92% occurring once. CD45RO-negative CD8 cells positively selected for CCR7 made up the naive population, which excluded terminally differentiated effector memory CD45RA+ cells. The sequenced sample was naive CD8+ T cells sorted from blood. The receptor set was obtained from a man aged 25-45 years in good health.

This clone has a single count. This chain connects TRBV15 to TRBJ1-4; D is ambiguous. Germline loops: CDR1 LNHNV, CDR2 YYDKDF (reference sequence). The CDR3 has 14 amino acids. V lost 5 bases, J lost 0 bases, and 7 bases lay in between. DNA of the CDR3: TGTGCCACCAGCTTGTTAACAACTAATGAAAAACTGTTTTTT. This sequence encodes CATSLLTTNEKLFF.

CDR3 sequence (DNA): TGTGCCAGCAGCTCCGCCGGTACTAGCGAGGACAATGAGCAGTTCTTC. The encoded protein is CASSSAGTSEDNEQFF. The V call is TRBV5-6, the J call TRBJ2-1; 7 nucleotides agree with TRBD2. Trimming took 3 bases from V and 5 from J; bases not matched to a gene: 11. This CDR3 contains 16 residues. CDR1 and CDR2 from the germline V gene are SGHDT and YYEEEE.

This clone has just one count. The same CDR3 also results from other DNA sequences found in this sample. This chain uses TRBV27 with TRBJ2-2; D unresolved. This CDR3 contains 14 residues. Germline V gives CDR1 MNHEY, CDR2 SMNVEV (reference sequence). Trimming left V 2 bases short and J 2 bases short, with 6 bases between. CDR3 amino acids: CASSLTGNTGELFF. CDR3 DNA sequence: TGTGCCAGCAGTTTAACGGGCAACACCGGGGAGCTGTTTTTT.

The CDR3 coding sequence is TGTGCCAGCAGCCGCGGGACTAGCGCGTCTCTCGAGGAGCAGTTCTTC. Its protein is CASSRGTSASLEEQFF. The genes are TRBV11-3 and TRBJ2-1; 10 bases are a match to TRBD2. Per germline, CDR1 SGHNT and CDR2 YENEEA. This CDR3 has 16 amino acids. The V segment lost 5 bases and the J segment 10 bases; nucleotides outside the gene matches: 14.

This chain's CDR3 is CASSLSGQSSGNTIYF. CDR3 DNA sequence: TGTGCCAGCAGTTTATCGGGACAGTCGTCTGGAAACACCATATATTTT. The chain uses TRBV27 and TRBJ1-3; 7 bases match TRBD1. With V trimmed by 0 bases and J by 1 base, 3 bases remained unmatched. The CDR3 is 16 amino acids. Looked up from germline, CDR1 is MNHEY and CDR2 is SMNVEV (reference sequence).

The chain recombines TRBV10-2 with TRBJ2-1; no clear D. Germline lookup yields CDR1 WSHSY and CDR2 SAAADI. V lost 7 bases to trimming and J lost 3 bases, with 19 bases between them. The CDR3 covers 16 residues. This CDR3 is CASTDIHRKSYNEQFF. The CDR3 nucleotides read TGCGCCAGCACCGACATCCACAGAAAGAGCTACAATGAGCAGTTCTTC.

The chain links TRBV5-1 to TRBJ2-7, with D possibly being TRBD1 (6 bases). The V gene lost 4 bases and the J gene lost 0 bases, with 11 bases spanning the gap. The CDR3 consists of 14 residues. Germline V gene data show CDR1 as SGHRS and CDR2 as YFSETQ. CDR3 sequence (DNA): TGCGCCAGCAGCGCCCGGGACACCTCCTACGAGCAGTACTTC. It specifies CASSARDTSYEQYF.

CDR3 bases: TGTGCCAGCAGCCTATCGGGACTAGCGGAGCTTCCCGCCTCCTACGAGCAGTACTTC. Translating gives CASSLSGLAELPASYEQYF. V and J are TRBV7-2 and TRBJ2-7; 11 nucleotides agree with TRBD2. V lost 5 bases and J lost 0; bases outside the gene matches: 15. Germline values: CDR1 SGHTA, CDR2 FQGNSA. The CDR3 has 19 residues.

The table lists this clone with a count of one. The chain carries TRBV7-8 and TRBJ1-4, with 7 bases aligning to TRBD1. Trimming cost V 4 bases and J 6 bases; bases outside gene matches: 2. This CDR3 has 13 residues. CDR1 is SGHVS and CDR2 is FQNEAQ in the germline V gene. DNA for the CDR3: TGTGCCAGCAGCTCCGGGACAGATGAAAAACTGTTTTTT. Its protein product is CASSSGTDEKLFF. The entire variable domain, with the rest obtained from reference TRBV7-8 and TRBJ1-4, is as follows: GAGVSQSPRYKVAKRGQDVALRCDPISGHVSLFWYQQALGQGPEFLTYFQNEAQLDKSGLPSDRFFAERPEGSVSTLKIQRTQQEDSAVYLCASSSGTDEKLFFGSGTQLSVL.

In its sample, this clone was seen once. The sample carries other DNA sequences with the same CDR3. The chain uses TRBV27 and TRBJ2-7; D might be TRBD1 (5 bases). CDR3 size: 13 residues. The V gene lost 3 bases and the J gene lost 1 base, with 7 bases spanning the gap. CDR1 and CDR2 (germline): MNHEY, SMNVEV (reference sequence). The CDR3 coding sequence is TGTGCCAGCAGTTTGACAGTATCCTACGAGCAGTACTTC. This codes for CASSLTVSYEQYF.

The count of this clone is one. V gene TRBV7-9 combines with J gene TRBJ2-7; 9 nucleotides agree with TRBD1. Trimming cost V 6 bases and J 5 bases; bases outside gene matches: 11. Germline V gives CDR1 SEHNR, CDR2 FQNEAQ (reference sequence). This CDR3 comprises 15 residues. The CDR3, as DNA: TGTGCCAGCAGTTGGCCGGGACAGGGTATCCACGAGCAGTACTTC. Protein: CASSWPGQGIHEQYF.

The chain carries TRBV7-9 and TRBJ2-1; D uncertain. CDR1 is SEHNR and CDR2 is FQNEAQ in the germline V gene (reference sequence). V shed 0 bases and J shed 8 bases, with 8 bases lying between them. This CDR3 contains 13 residues. CDR3 amino acids: CASSLAGSDEQFF. For the CDR3, the DNA is TGTGCCAGCAGCTTAGCGGGGTCCGATGAGCAGTTCTTC.

V and J are TRBV9 and TRBJ1-2, with a weak D call TRBD1 (5 bases). Germline CDR1 reads SGDLS; CDR2 reads YYNGEE. The V end lost 4 bases, the J end lost 7 bases, and 14 bases lay between the germline ends. There are 13 residues in the CDR3. Here the CDR3 DNA reads TGTGCCAGCAGCCCAACCCGCGGGGGTGGCTACACCTTC. It specifies CASSPTRGGGYTF.

The V and J genes are TRBV7-9 and TRBJ2-2; D is undetermined. V was shortened by 1 base and J by 5 bases, with 5 bases between the two germline ends. Germline assignment: CDR1 SEHNR and CDR2 FQNEAQ (reference sequence). This CDR3 is built from 13 residues. The CDR3 protein is CASSLDITGELFF. CDR3 DNA sequence: TGTGCCAGCAGCTTAGACATTACCGGGGAGCTGTTTTTT.

This clone was seen a handful of times. The J gene is TRBJ1-2, the V gene TRBV9, with no clear D. The germline V gene has CDR1 SGDLS and CDR2 YYNGEE. This CDR3 is built from 11 residues. Trimming shortened V by 3 bases and J by 4 bases, and 4 bases separated the two germline ends. The CDR3 DNA follows: TGTGCCAGCAGCGCCATCTATGGCTACACCTTC. It translates to CASSAIYGYTF.

V gene TRBV6-5 combines with J gene TRBJ2-1, with D perhaps TRBD1 (5 bases). Germline CDR1 and CDR2: MNHEY and SVGAGI. The CDR3 loop spans 15 amino acids. V was shortened by 0 bases and J by 6 bases, with 12 bases between the two germline ends. CDR3 nucleotide sequence: TGTGCCAGCAGTTACTCGACAGCGCACGCCAATGAGCAGTTCTTC. Amino acid sequence: CASSYSTAHANEQFF.

The gene calls are TRBV6-4 and TRBJ2-1, with D possibly called TRBD1 or TRBD2 (5 bases each). The germline V and J ends were trimmed by 0 bases and 4 bases, with 25 bases remaining between them. The V gene's germline CDR1 is MRHNA and CDR2 SNTAGT. The CDR3 covers 20 residues. CDR3 protein: CASSDSGLSASGLLYNEQFF. In nucleotides, the CDR3 is TGTGCCAGCAGTGACTCGGGGCTCTCGGCGAGCGGACTTCTATACAATGAGCAGTTCTTC.

The chain has TRBV11-3 and TRBJ2-7; D unclear. The CDR3 has 13 amino acids. V was trimmed by 1 base and J by 3 bases, leaving 7 bases between them. Germline lookup yields CDR1 SGHNT and CDR2 YENEEA. CDR3 protein: CASSLGHGYEQYF. The CDR3 coding sequence is TGTGCCAGCAGCTTAGGACACGGCTACGAGCAGTACTTC.

V gene TRBV5-6 combines with J gene TRBJ2-7; D is unresolved. The V end lost 2 bases, the J end lost 6 bases, and 9 bases lay between the germline ends. Per the germline V gene, CDR1 is SGHDT and CDR2 is YYEEEE. The CDR3 consists of 12 residues. CDR3 in amino acids: CASSFNVREQYF. The CDR3 region has the DNA TGTGCCAGCAGCTTTAACGTGCGCGAGCAGTACTTC. Combining the CDR3 with reference TRBV5-6 and TRBJ2-7 gives the whole variable domain DAGVTQSPTHLIKTRGQQVTLRCSPKSGHDTVSWYQQALGQGPQFIFQYYEEEERQRGNFPDRFSGHQFPNYSSELNVNALLLGDSALYLCASSFNVREQYFGPGTRLTVT.

Here the CDR3 reads CASSYTASREIYNEQFF. CDR3 sequence (DNA): TGCGCCAGCAGCTATACGGCCTCGAGGGAAATATACAATGAGCAGTTCTTC. This chain connects TRBV4-1 to TRBJ2-1, with D possibly being TRBD2 (5 bases). This CDR3 contains 17 residues. Germline V gene data show CDR1 as MGHRA and CDR2 as YSYEKL. Trimming stripped 5 bases from V and 4 bases from J, with 21 bases between.

The chain has TRBV19 and TRBJ1-4, with D perhaps matching TRBD1 (6 bases). The V gene lost 2 bases and the J gene lost 5 bases, with 12 bases spanning the gap. The CDR3 runs to 15 residues. Germline assignment: CDR1 LNHDA and CDR2 SQIVND (reference sequence). CDR3 protein: CASSIPQGRNEKLFF. The CDR3 coding sequence is TGTGCCAGTAGTATACCGCAGGGGAGGAATGAAAAACTGTTTTTT.

The CDR3 spells CSVRLAGALYEQYF. The CDR3 DNA follows: TGCAGCGTCCGACTAGCGGGAGCCCTCTACGAGCAGTACTTC. The chain is built from TRBV29-1 and TRBJ2-7; TRBD2 agrees at 12 bases. Germline trimming cut 6 bases from V and 3 bases from J; bases unmatched to any gene: 6. The CDR3 runs to 14 residues. Germline loops: CDR1 SQVTM, CDR2 ANQGSEA.

The rearrangement joins TRBV19 to TRBJ1-1; D is unresolved. The CDR3 sequence is 13 residues long. Trimming took 5 bases from V and 7 from J, leaving 14 bases between them. CDR1 is LNHDA, CDR2 SQIVND, per germline (reference sequence). CDR3 coding DNA: TGTGCCAGTAGTCCCCTTGGCCAGATTGAAGCTTTCTTT. Translated: CASSPLGQIEAFF.

This clone has a single count. The chain has TRBV5-1 and TRBJ1-4, with TRBD1 matching over 7 bases. V lost 0 bases, J lost 4 bases, and 9 bases stayed unmatched. The CDR3 consists of 17 residues. The germline CDR1 and CDR2 sequences are SGHRS and YFSETQ. The CDR3 nucleotides read TGCGCCAGCAGCTTGGAAGTACAGGGGCTGGGTAATGAAAAACTGTTTTTT. It translates to CASSLEVQGLGNEKLFF.

The chain links TRBV6-5 to TRBJ2-7, with TRBD1 as a possible D gene (6 bases). CDR1 and CDR2 from the germline V gene are MNHEY and SVGAGI. Trimming shortened V by 6 bases and J by 3 bases, and 15 bases separated the two germline ends. The CDR3 has 14 residues. As DNA, the CDR3 is TGTGCCAGCAGCCCTACAGGGTATAGCTACGAGCAGTACTTC. Protein product: CASSPTGYSYEQYF.

A remark on this clone: Within the sample, other DNA sequences also encode this same CDR3. This rearrangement joins TRBV14 to TRBJ2-7; D is uncertain. Trimming pared 2 bases from V and 2 bases from J, leaving 7 bases between. The length of the CDR3 is 13 residues. Germline V gene sequence: CDR1 SGHDN, CDR2 FVKESK. CDR3 nucleotide sequence: TGTGCCAGCAGCCAAACCTCCGCCTACGAGCAGTACTTC. This codes for CASSQTSAYEQYF.

The V gene is TRBV28, the J gene TRBJ2-1; D is unresolved. The germline V gene has CDR1 MDHEN and CDR2 SYDVKM. The CDR3 loop spans 15 amino acids. Trimming stripped 8 bases from V and 0 bases from J, with 14 bases between. The CDR3 DNA is TGTGCCAGCTCCAGATTGGTTAGCTCCTACAATGAGCAGTTCTTC. Its translation: CASSRLVSSYNEQFF.

This clone was seen just once. The V gene is TRBV7-9, the J gene TRBJ1-1; 7 nucleotides agree with TRBD1. The V segment lost 7 bases and the J segment 5 bases; nucleotides outside the gene matches: 13. CDR1 and CDR2 (germline): SEHNR, FQNEAQ (reference sequence). This CDR3 is 15 amino acids long. The DNA of the CDR3 is TGTGCCAGCAACACTGACAGGGCAGGGGTTACTGAAGCTTTCTTT. Its translation: CASNTDRAGVTEAFF.

J is TRBJ2-1 and V is TRBV27; 14 bases map to TRBD2. Germline V gives CDR1 MNHEY, CDR2 SMNVEV (reference sequence). With V trimmed by 5 bases and J by 8 bases, 5 bases remained unmatched. The CDR3 runs 15 residues. The CDR3: CASSAGTSGSYEQFF. Written as DNA, the CDR3 is TGTGCCAGCAGTGCAGGGACTAGCGGGAGCTATGAGCAGTTCTTC.

The chain's CDR3 is CATPKSRQPQHF. CDR3 DNA sequence: TGTGCCACTCCCAAGTCCCGTCAGCCCCAGCATTTT. The chain uses TRBV6-1 and TRBJ1-5; the D is unclear. CDR1 and CDR2 (germline): MNHNS, SASEGT. Between the trimmed V and J ends, which lost 10 bases and 6 bases, there was a span of 13 bases. CDR3 length: 12 amino acids.

V is TRBV27 and J is TRBJ1-5, with TRBD1 as a possible D gene (6 bases). Germline lookup yields CDR1 MNHEY and CDR2 SMNVEV (reference sequence). The CDR3 sequence is 14 residues long. Trimming took off 0 bases at V and 9 bases at J, with 12 bases between the two ends. The CDR3 DNA follows: TGTGCCAGCAGTTTATCTACAGGGTCGCGGCCCCAGCATTTT. Translated, it gives CASSLSTGSRPQHF.